One and the same sample provided the 30 T cell receptor beta chains below, sequenced in a study of identical twins. One entry per CDR3 protein, called by TCRdb with MiXCR from the 5' RACE reads. The sample lists approximately 700,000 distinct CDR3 sequences, roughly 18% occurring once. This same sample was also taken into another study, of T cells expressing NK-cell markers.

The sequencing sample was made of PBMCs. Receptors were obtained from a woman aged 18-29 years in good health.

The rearrangement uses TRBV5-1 and TRBJ2-3; 8 positions agree with TRBD1. From germline, CDR1 is SGHRS and CDR2 YFSETQ. CDR3 length: 18 residues. The junction had 17 bases not matched to a gene; V was cut back by 4 bases and J by 4 bases. This CDR3 reads CASSRDPKGQGVADTQYF. CDR3 coding DNA: TGCGCCAGCAGCCGCGACCCTAAAGGACAGGGAGTGGCAGATACGCAGTATTTT.

The V call is TRBV6-5, the J call TRBJ2-5; no definite D call. Trimming pared 2 bases from V and 7 bases from J, leaving 11 bases between. The CDR3 consists of 13 residues. CDR1 is MNHEY, CDR2 SVGAGI, per germline. CDR3 region: CASSYEVRGTQYF. The CDR3 DNA follows: TGTGCCAGCAGTTACGAAGTGAGAGGGACCCAGTACTTC.

This clonotype has at least ten counts. V is TRBV12-3 or TRBV12-4 and J is TRBJ2-1, with TRBD1 matching over 7 bases. Trimming took 5 bases from V and 3 from J; bases not matched to a gene: 7. The CDR3 runs to 15 residues. Here the CDR3 reads CASSATGDNYNEQFF. In DNA form, the CDR3 reads TGTGCCAGCAGTGCAACAGGGGACAACTACAATGAGCAGTTCTTC.

This chain joins TRBV20-1 and TRBJ2-1, with a weak D call TRBD1 (5 bases). Between the trimmed V and J ends, which lost 1 base and 1 base, there was a span of 17 bases. Germline CDR1 is DFQATT and CDR2 is SNEGSKA (reference sequence). The CDR3 extends over 17 amino acids. The CDR3 here is CSARGSNTRTSYNEQFF. The CDR3 nucleotides are TGCAGTGCTAGAGGCAGCAATACCCGGACATCCTACAATGAGCAGTTCTTC.

For the CDR3, the DNA is TGTGCCAGCAGCGCAACAGGAGCGGGAAACACCATATATTTT. Its protein is CASSATGAGNTIYF. The chain has TRBV9 and TRBJ1-3; tentative D call: TRBD1 (5 bases). Germline V gene data show CDR1 as SGDLS and CDR2 as YYNGEE. V gave up 3 bases and J gave up 4 bases, with 11 bases separating them. This CDR3 spans 14 amino acids.

The rearrangement links TRBV20-1 to TRBJ1-5; 9 positions agree with TRBD1. From germline, CDR1 is DFQATT and CDR2 SNEGSKA (reference sequence). The J segment lost 9 bases and the V segment lost 6 bases, leaving 9 bases of the junction unmatched. The CDR3 spans 13 residues. The CDR3 sequence: CSAQDRGSWPQHF. In DNA form, the CDR3 reads TGCAGTGCGCAGGACAGGGGATCCTGGCCCCAGCATTTT.

In its sample, this clonotype was seen a few times. The chain uses TRBV20-1 and TRBJ2-7; tentative D call: TRBD1 (5 bases). The CDR3 has 14 amino acids. Trimming cost V 3 bases and J 0 bases, with 12 bases left between them. Looked up from germline, CDR1 is DFQATT and CDR2 is SNEGSKA (reference sequence). The CDR3 protein is CSASLGLPSYEQYF. Here the CDR3 DNA reads TGCAGTGCTAGCCTGGGGCTCCCCTCCTACGAGCAGTACTTC.

The chain combines TRBV5-1 with TRBJ2-1; 10 bases are a match to TRBD2. Losses at the gene ends were 2 bases for V and 1 base for J; bases not matched to a gene: 6. This CDR3 has 17 amino acids. Germline loops: CDR1 SGHRS, CDR2 YFSETQ. The CDR3 bases are TGCGCCAGCAGCTTTTCGTCTAGCGGGAGTTCCTACAATGAGCAGTTCTTC. Its translation is CASSFSSSGSSYNEQFF.

In this sample, this clonotype turned up a few times. The chain couples TRBV10-3 to TRBJ2-1; tentative D call: TRBD2 (6 bases). Looked up from germline, CDR1 is ENHRY and CDR2 is SYGVKD. Trimming pared 0 bases from V and 6 bases from J, leaving 9 bases between. The CDR3 runs 14 residues. CDR3 region: CAISESQTSNEQFF. The CDR3, as DNA: TGTGCCATCAGTGAGTCTCAGACTAGCAATGAGCAGTTCTTC.

This clonotype was observed at least ten times. The genes are TRBV10-3 and TRBJ2-7; 10 nucleotides line up with TRBD2. With V trimmed by 3 bases and J by 0 bases, 8 bases remained unmatched. The CDR3 extends over 17 amino acids. The germline CDR1 and CDR2 sequences are ENHRY and SYGVKD. Written as DNA, the CDR3 is TGTGCCATCAGTGATCTAGGACTAGCGGATTACTCCTACGAGCAGTACTTC. It yields the protein CAISDLGLADYSYEQYF.

The chain links TRBV7-9 to TRBJ2-3; D perhaps matches TRBD2 (7 bases). V was trimmed by 5 bases and J by 2 bases, leaving 17 bases between them. Germline loops: CDR1 SEHNR, CDR2 FQNEAQ (reference sequence). CDR3 length equals 16 residues. Here the CDR3 DNA reads TGTGCCAGCAGCCTAATTGCGCGGGGGCCCACAGATACGCAGTATTTT. Encoded protein: CASSLIARGPTDTQYF.

This clonotype has a handful of counts. The rearrangement links TRBV12-3 or TRBV12-4 to TRBJ1-2; D is uncertain. V dropped 5 bases and J dropped 8 bases, with 9 bases sitting between them. The CDR3 has 11 residues. The CDR3 DNA reads as TGTGCCAGCAGTAACCGGCTCGGCTACACCTTC. It codes for CASSNRLGYTF.

This clonotype has only a few counts. The genes are TRBV7-2 and TRBJ2-7, with 9 bases matching TRBD1. This CDR3 comprises 17 residues. With V trimmed by 1 base and J by 7 bases, 14 bases remained unmatched. The germline V gene has CDR1 SGHTA and CDR2 FQGNSA. CDR3 sequence reads: CASSLVRGTGHLREQYF. The CDR3 nucleotides read TGTGCCAGCAGCTTAGTAAGAGGGACAGGGCATTTGCGGGAGCAGTACTTC.

The chain is built from TRBV24-1 and TRBJ2-1, with D unclear. Between the trimmed V and J ends, which lost 0 bases and 8 bases, there was a span of 7 bases. The germline CDR1 and CDR2 sequences are KGHDR and SFDVKD. This CDR3 region has 13 residues. The CDR3 bases are TGTGCCACCAGTGATTTGGGTCGGGATGAGCAGTTCTTC. This translates into CATSDLGRDEQFF.

This clonotype has a handful of counts. V and J are TRBV4-1 and TRBJ1-2, with D perhaps matching TRBD1 (5 bases). CDR1 and CDR2 from the germline V gene are MGHRA and YSYEKL. This CDR3 is 14 amino acids long. V lost 0 bases, J lost 7 bases, and 12 bases lay in between. In DNA, the CDR3 is TGCGCCAGCAGCCAAGATAGAGGGGTCGGTGGCTACACCTTC. Residues: CASSQDRGVGGYTF.

The V call is TRBV6-6, the J call TRBJ1-1; a weak D match, TRBD1 (5 bases). V lost 6 bases and J lost 11, with 13 bases in between. The CDR3 length is 11 residues. Per germline, CDR1 MNHNY and CDR2 SVGAGI (reference sequence). For the CDR3, the DNA is TGTGCCAGCAGCTGGGTGGAGGGGGCTTTCTTT. It is translated as CASSWVEGAFF.

This clonotype was observed at least ten times. The CDR3 region has the DNA TGTGCCAGCAGTAGGACAGGGAACGAGCAGTACTTC. This sequence encodes CASSRTGNEQYF. The chain uses TRBV12-3 or TRBV12-4 and TRBJ2-7, with 8 bases fitting TRBD1. The CDR3 is 12 amino acids. The ends lost 5 bases at V and 5 bases at J; junction bases unmatched: 2.

CDR3 residues: CSVYIAGANVLTF. CDR3 sequence (DNA): TGCAGCGTTTACATAGCTGGGGCCAACGTCCTGACTTTC. The chain couples TRBV29-1 to TRBJ2-6; no reliable D call. The CDR3 runs 13 residues. Trimming cost V 5 bases and J 2 bases, with 7 bases left between them. Germline V gene data show CDR1 as SQVTM and CDR2 as ANQGSEA.

This chain links TRBV7-8 with TRBJ1-2; D possibly corresponds to TRBD1 (5 bases). The V end lost 3 bases, the J end lost 6 bases, and 11 bases lay between the germline ends. Germline CDR1 reads SGHVS; CDR2 reads FQNEAQ. This CDR3 is 13 amino acids long. CDR3 residues: CASSLSSGNGYTF. CDR3 DNA: TGTGCCAGCAGCTTGTCATCAGGGAATGGCTACACCTTC.

Only a few counts were recorded for this clonotype. J is TRBJ2-1 and V is TRBV20-1; 15 bases map to TRBD2. The CDR3 covers 18 residues. V lost 7 bases, J lost 2 bases, and 12 bases stayed unmatched. Germline V gene data show CDR1 as DFQATT and CDR2 as SNEGSKA (reference sequence). The CDR3, as DNA: TGCAGTGTTAAACCGTGGGGACTAGCGGGGGGTACCTACAATGAGCAGTTCTTC. Its translation: CSVKPWGLAGGTYNEQFF.

The V call is TRBV5-1, the J call TRBJ2-7; D is perhaps TRBD2 (6 bases). Per the germline V gene, CDR1 is SGHRS and CDR2 is YFSETQ. This CDR3 comprises 16 residues. The ends were cut back, 4 bases at V and 3 bases at J, with 20 bases in the middle. The CDR3 protein is CASSPGTPRGSYEQYF. The CDR3 DNA follows: TGCGCCAGCAGCCCAGGGACTCCCCGAGGGAGCTACGAGCAGTACTTC. The whole variable domain, remainder taken from reference TRBV5-1 and TRBJ2-7, is KAGVTQTPRYLIKTRGQQVTLSCSPISGHRSVSWYQQTPGQGLQFLFEYFSETQRNKGNFPGRFSGRQFSNSRSEMNVSTLELGDSALYLCASSPGTPRGSYEQYFGPGTRLTVT.

The rearrangement joins TRBV19 to TRBJ2-1; TRBD2 is a possible D gene (6 bases). V lost 3 bases, J lost 7 bases, and 16 bases lay in between. The CDR3 length is 15 residues. Germline V gene data show CDR1 as LNHDA and CDR2 as SQIVND (reference sequence). The CDR3 spells CASSIMEGPWNEQFF. CDR3 in DNA: TGTGCCAGTAGTATCATGGAGGGCCCCTGGAATGAGCAGTTCTTC.

This clonotype occurred a few times. The chain carries TRBV18 and TRBJ2-2; 10 bases are a match to TRBD1. Germline assignment: CDR1 KGHSH and CDR2 LQKENI. The V segment lost 0 bases and the J segment 0 bases; nucleotides outside the gene matches: 1. CDR3 length: 17 residues. The CDR3 sequence: CASSPPTGGPNTGELFF. The CDR3, as DNA: TGTGCCAGCTCACCACCGACAGGGGGCCCGAACACCGGGGAGCTGTTTTTT.

This clonotype was seen a few times. The chain has TRBV3-1 and TRBJ1-1; possible D gene TRBD1, 6 bases. Germline V gene sequence: CDR1 LGHDT, CDR2 YNNKEL (reference sequence). The V and J ends lost 4 bases and 5 bases respectively, with 14 bases between them. The CDR3 runs 14 residues. The CDR3 sequence is CASSRGQLGTEAFF. Here the CDR3 DNA reads TGTGCCAGCAGCCGTGGACAGTTAGGGACTGAAGCTTTCTTT.

The table lists this clonotype with a few counts. The V and J genes are TRBV5-1 and TRBJ1-1; D might be TRBD1 (5 bases). The CDR3 loop spans 16 amino acids. V dropped 3 bases and J dropped 5 bases, with 20 bases sitting between them. The germline V gene has CDR1 SGHRS and CDR2 YFSETQ. The CDR3 DNA follows: TGCGCCAGCAGCTATAATGTCGGGACGGATACAACTGAAGCTTTCTTT. Protein sequence: CASSYNVGTDTTEAFF.

This clonotype was found a few times. The rearrangement links TRBV7-9 to TRBJ2-7, with 10 positions matching TRBD2. V lost 7 bases to trimming and J lost 7 bases; unmatched junction nucleotides: 10. Looked up from germline, CDR1 is SEHNR and CDR2 is FQNEAQ (reference sequence). The CDR3 extends over 14 amino acids. The CDR3 DNA follows: TGTGCCAGCACCAAAGCGGGGGGGCGAGGGGAGCAGTACTTC. It encodes CASTKAGGRGEQYF.

The rearrangement joins TRBV29-1 to TRBJ2-1; TRBD1 matches 9 bases. This CDR3 region has 13 residues. The ends lost 6 bases at V and 6 bases at J; junction bases unmatched: 6. Looked up from germline, CDR1 is SQVTM and CDR2 is ANQGSEA. The CDR3 DNA sequence: TGCAGCGTGTGGGGACAGGGTAGCAATGAGCAGTTCTTC. This translates into CSVWGQGSNEQFF.

This clonotype showed up many times. The junction does not match germline at one end; this may be a read error. This sequence joins TRBV5-1 and TRBJ2-5; unclear D gene. In germline, CDR1 is SGHRS, CDR2 YFSETQ. The CDR3 totals 12 residues. CDR3 protein: CASSLHQETQYF. CDR3 sequence (DNA): TGTGCCAGCAGTCTCCACCAAGAGACCCAGTACTTC.

This clonotype was picked up a small number of times. This rearrangement joins TRBV6-4 to TRBJ2-5; TRBD2 might be the D (5 bases). Germline V gene sequence: CDR1 MRHNA, CDR2 SNTAGT. There are 14 residues in the CDR3. Trimming left V 2 bases short and J 3 bases short, with 10 bases between. The CDR3 region has the DNA TGTGCCAGCAGTGACCCGGGAAAAAAAGAGACCCAGTACTTC. It yields the protein CASSDPGKKETQYF.

The chain recombines TRBV12-3 or TRBV12-4 with TRBJ2-5; 8 bases line up with TRBD2. J lost 7 bases, V lost 2 bases, and 12 bases had no gene match. The CDR3 consists of 16 residues. CDR3 amino acids: CASSLRPGGPEWTQYF. In DNA form, the CDR3 reads TGTGCCAGCAGTTTACGGCCGGGAGGGCCTGAATGGACCCAGTACTTC.